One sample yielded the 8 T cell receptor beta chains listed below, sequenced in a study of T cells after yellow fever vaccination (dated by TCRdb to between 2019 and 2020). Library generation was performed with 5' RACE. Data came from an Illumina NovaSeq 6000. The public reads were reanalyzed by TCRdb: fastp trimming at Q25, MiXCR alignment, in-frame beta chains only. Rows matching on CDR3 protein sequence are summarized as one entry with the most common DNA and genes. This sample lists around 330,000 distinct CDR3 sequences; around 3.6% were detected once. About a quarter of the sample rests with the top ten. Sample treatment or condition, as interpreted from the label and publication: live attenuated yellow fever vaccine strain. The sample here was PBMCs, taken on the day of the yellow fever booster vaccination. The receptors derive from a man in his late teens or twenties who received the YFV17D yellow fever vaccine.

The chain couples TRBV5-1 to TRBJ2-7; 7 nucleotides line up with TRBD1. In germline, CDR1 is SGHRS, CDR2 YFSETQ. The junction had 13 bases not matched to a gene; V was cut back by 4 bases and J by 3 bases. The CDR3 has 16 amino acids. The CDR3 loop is CASSLVGQSILYEQYF. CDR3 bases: TGCGCCAGCAGCCTGGTGGGACAGTCAATCCTCTACGAGCAGTACTTC.

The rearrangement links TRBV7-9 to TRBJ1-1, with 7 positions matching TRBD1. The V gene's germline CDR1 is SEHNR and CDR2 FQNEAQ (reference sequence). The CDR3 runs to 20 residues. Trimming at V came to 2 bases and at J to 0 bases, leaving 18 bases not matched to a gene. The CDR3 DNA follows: TGTGCCAGCAGCTTAACAGGGGTAAAGATCTTACAACGGATGAACACTGAAGCTTTCTTT. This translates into CASSLTGVKILQRMNTEAFF.

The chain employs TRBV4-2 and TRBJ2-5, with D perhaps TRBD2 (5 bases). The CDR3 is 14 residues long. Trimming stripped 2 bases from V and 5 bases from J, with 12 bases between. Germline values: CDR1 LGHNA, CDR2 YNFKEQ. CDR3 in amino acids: CASSQSTREETQYF. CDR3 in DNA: TGTGCCAGCAGCCAATCCACTAGAGAGGAGACCCAGTACTTC.

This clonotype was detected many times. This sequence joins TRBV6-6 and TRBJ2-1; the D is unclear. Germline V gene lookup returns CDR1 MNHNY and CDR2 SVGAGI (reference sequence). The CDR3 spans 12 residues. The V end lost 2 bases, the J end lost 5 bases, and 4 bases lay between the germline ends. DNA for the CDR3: TGTGCCAGCAGTTACAGGGACAATGAGCAGTTCTTC. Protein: CASSYRDNEQFF.

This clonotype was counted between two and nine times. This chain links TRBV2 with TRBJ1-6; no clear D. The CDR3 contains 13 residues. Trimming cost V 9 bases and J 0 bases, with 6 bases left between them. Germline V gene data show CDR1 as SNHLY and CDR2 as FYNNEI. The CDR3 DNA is TGTGCCAGAGGAAGCTCCTATAATTCACCCCTCCACTTT. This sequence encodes CARGSSYNSPLHF. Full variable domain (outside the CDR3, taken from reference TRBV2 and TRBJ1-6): EPEVTQTPSHQVTQMGQEVILRCVPISNHLYFYWYRQILGQKVEFLVSFYNNEISEKSEIFDDQFSVERPDGSNFTLKIRSTKLEDSAMYFCARGSSYNSPLHFGNGTRLTVT.

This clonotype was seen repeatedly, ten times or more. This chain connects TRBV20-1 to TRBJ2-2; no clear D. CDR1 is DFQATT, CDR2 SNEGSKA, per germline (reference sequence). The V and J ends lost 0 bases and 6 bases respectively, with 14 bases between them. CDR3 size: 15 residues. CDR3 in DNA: TGCAGTGCTAGAGATAGGCAGTCATCCTCCGGGGAGCTGTTTTTT. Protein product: CSARDRQSSSGELFF.

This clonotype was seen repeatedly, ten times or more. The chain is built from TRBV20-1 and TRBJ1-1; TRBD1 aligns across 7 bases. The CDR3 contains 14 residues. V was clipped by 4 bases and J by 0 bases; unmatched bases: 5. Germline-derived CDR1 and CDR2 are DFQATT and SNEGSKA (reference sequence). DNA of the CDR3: TGCAGTGCTAACCGGGACAGATTGAACACTGAAGCTTTCTTT. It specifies CSANRDRLNTEAFF.

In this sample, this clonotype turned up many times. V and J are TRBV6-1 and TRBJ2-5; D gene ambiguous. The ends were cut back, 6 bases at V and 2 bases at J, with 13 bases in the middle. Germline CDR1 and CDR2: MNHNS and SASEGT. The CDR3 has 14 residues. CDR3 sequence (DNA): TGTGCCAGCAGGGCCCCTGGGTCACAAGAGACCCAGTACTTC. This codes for CASRAPGSQETQYF.